What follows are 29 T cell receptor beta chains derived from one specimen sequenced in a study of OX40 agonist ivuxolimab in advanced cancers. Clones were read by immunoSEQ multiplex PCR, and TCRdb kept only the in-frame ones, dropping some. The sample includes about 95,000 clones, about 85% of them seen just once. This sample comprised CD4+ or CD8+ T cells sorted from blood, obtained in a trial of the OX40 agonist ivuxolimab. All receptors derive from an adult with an advanced solid tumor such as melanoma, head and neck, liver or kidney cancer.

The genes are TRBV6-1 and TRBJ2-7; no definite D call. The V end was cut by 9 bases, the J end by 3 bases, with 15 bases between. Per germline, CDR1 MNHNS and CDR2 SASEGT. The CDR3 is made up of 13 amino acids. This CDR3 reads CARAGHSVYEQYF. The CDR3 DNA sequence: TGTGCCAGAGCCGGGCACAGCGTCTACGAGCAGTACTTC.

The gene calls are TRBV5-5 and TRBJ2-7; the D gene is possibly TRBD1 (6 bases). The CDR3 runs 14 residues. V lost 4 bases and J lost 6, with 17 bases in between. CDR1 and CDR2 from the germline V gene are SGHKS and YYEKEE (reference sequence). The CDR3 is CASSTPGQGSEQYF. DNA for the CDR3: TGTGCCAGCAGCACGCCGGGGCAGGGGTCCGAGCAGTACTTC.

The chain combines TRBV7-9 with TRBJ2-2, with 8 bases identical to TRBD2. Germline CDR1 and CDR2: SEHNR and FQNEAQ (reference sequence). The CDR3 extends over 15 amino acids. The trim removed 3 bases at V and 5 bases at J, leaving 5 bases unmatched. The CDR3 here is CASSFAGGRTGELFF. CDR3 nucleotides: TGTGCCAGCAGCTTTGCGGGGGGCAGGACCGGGGAGCTGTTTTTT.

This sequence joins TRBV4-3 and TRBJ2-3; 12 nucleotides match TRBD2. The CDR3 length is 16 residues. Germline V CDR1 and CDR2: LGHNA, YSLEER. The V and J ends lost 2 bases and 1 base, in that order; junction bases with no gene match: 1. This CDR3 reads CASSQLAGGGTDTQYF. DNA of the CDR3: TGCGCCAGCAGCCAACTAGCGGGAGGGGGCACAGATACGCAGTATTTT.

This clone has more than one count but fewer than ten. The rearrangement links TRBV19 to TRBJ1-5; D gene uncertain. Germline V CDR1 and CDR2: LNHDA, SQIVND (reference sequence). V shed 8 bases and J shed 10 bases, with 6 bases lying between them. This CDR3 has 9 amino acids. The DNA for the CDR3 is TGTGCCAGTGGGCAACCCCAGCATTTT. As protein: CASGQPQHF.

The chain employs TRBV27 and TRBJ2-5, with 7 bases lining up with TRBD2. TRBJ2-7 matches the DNA end more closely, so the J call is doubtful. The length of the CDR3 is 16 residues. Germline loops: CDR1 MNHEY, CDR2 SMNVEV (reference sequence). This CDR3 is CASSLGVGGPPYEQYF. CDR3 coding DNA: TGTGCCAGCAGTTTAGGGGTGGGAGGGCCACCCTACGAGCAGTACTTC.

V is TRBV7-2 and J is TRBJ2-1; 8 nucleotides line up with TRBD2. Germline loops: CDR1 SGHTA, CDR2 FQGNSA. The CDR3 has 15 amino acids. The J segment lost 8 bases and the V segment lost 0 bases, leaving 6 bases of the junction unmatched. The CDR3 is CASSLAAGVRYEQFF. The CDR3 DNA is TGTGCCAGCAGCTTAGCAGCGGGAGTTCGGTATGAGCAGTTCTTC.

This clone has a handful of counts. The chain has TRBV19 and TRBJ2-2; the D gene is possibly TRBD1 (6 bases). The CDR3 covers 13 residues. Trimming pared 5 bases from V and 7 bases from J, leaving 11 bases between. Per the germline V gene, CDR1 is LNHDA and CDR2 is SQIVND (reference sequence). The CDR3 DNA follows: TGTGCCAGTAGTCCCTGGGACAACGGGGAGCTGTTTTTT. Translated: CASSPWDNGELFF.

V and J are TRBV28 and TRBJ2-2; 8 bases are a match to TRBD2. Per the germline V gene, CDR1 is MDHEN and CDR2 is SYDVKM. The CDR3 consists of 15 residues. The V gene end was trimmed by 7 bases and the J gene end by 5 bases; junction bases not matched to a gene: 9. CDR3 amino acids: CASIYREGGTGELFF. In DNA, the CDR3 is TGTGCCAGCATTTACCGGGAGGGAGGGACCGGGGAGCTGTTTTTT.

This clone was seen only once. The chain carries TRBV6-1 and TRBJ2-2; the D is unclear. There are 15 residues in the CDR3. Germline assignment: CDR1 MNHNS and CDR2 SASEGT. The ends were cut back, 4 bases at V and 6 bases at J, with 15 bases in the middle. Here the CDR3 reads CASSGTTTAAGELFF. As DNA, the CDR3 is TGTGCCAGCAGTGGGACCACAACCGCTGCCGGGGAGCTGTTTTTT.

V gene TRBV15 combines with J gene TRBJ2-4; D tentatively fits TRBD1 or TRBD2 (5 bases each). The CDR3 is 14 amino acids. The germline gives CDR1 LNHNV, CDR2 YYDKDF (reference sequence). The V end was cut by 2 bases, the J end by 8 bases, with 13 bases between. The CDR3 DNA reads as TGTGCCACCAGCAGACAGGGCGAGAGGGACATTCAGTACTTC. Its protein is CATSRQGERDIQYF.

The chain joins TRBV11-3 to TRBJ2-5; D is possibly TRBD2 (5 bases). TRBJ2-7 matches the DNA end more closely, so the J call is doubtful. The germline gives CDR1 SGHNT, CDR2 YENEEA. There are 13 residues in the CDR3. CDR3: CASSLSGWYEQYF. CDR3 bases: TGTGCCAGCAGCTTAAGCGGCTGGTACGAGCAGTACTTC.

J is TRBJ2-7 and V is TRBV15; no clear D gene. The CDR3 extends over 13 amino acids. CDR1 and CDR2 from the germline V gene are LNHNV and YYDKDF (reference sequence). V was clipped by 5 bases and J by 1 base, with 9 bases between them. CDR3 in amino acids: CATSVSDSYEQYF. The CDR3 bases are TGTGCCACCAGCGTATCTGATTCCTACGAGCAGTACTTC.

The V call is TRBV28, the J call TRBJ2-7, with TRBD1 matching over 9 bases. CDR1 MDHEN and CDR2 SYDVKM come from the germline V gene. After removal of 2 bases from V and 9 bases from J, the junction contained 8 bases not matched to a gene. CDR3 length equals 14 residues. For the CDR3, the DNA is TGTGCCAGCAGTTTACCGGGACAGGGTACGGCGCAGTACTTC. Translated: CASSLPGQGTAQYF. The full variable domain, rest sourced from reference TRBV28 and TRBJ2-7, is DVKVTQSSRYLVKRTGEKVFLECVQDMDHENMFWYRQDPGLGLRLIYFSYDVKMKEKGDIPEGYSVSREKKERFSLILESASTNQTSMYLCASSLPGQGTAQYFGPGTRLTVT.

The chain couples TRBV5-1 to TRBJ2-7; D possibly matches TRBD1 or TRBD2 (5 bases each). Germline V gives CDR1 SGHRS, CDR2 YFSETQ. Deletions cut 5 bases from V and 9 bases from J, with 21 bases between. The CDR3 spans 14 residues. CDR3 sequence: CASRRGTAEKGQYF. CDR3 sequence (DNA): TGCGCCAGCAGGAGGGGTACGGCAGAGAAGGGGCAGTACTTC.

The rearrangement uses TRBV9 and TRBJ2-2; 7 bases map to TRBD2. CDR1 and CDR2 from the germline V gene are SGDLS and YYNGEE. The junction had 16 bases not matched to a gene; V was cut back by 1 base and J by 7 bases. The CDR3 has 18 residues. The CDR3 is CASSVYPLSSGGSGELFF. CDR3 DNA sequence: TGTGCCAGCAGCGTATATCCCCTCTCTAGCGGAGGCAGCGGGGAGCTGTTTTTT.

The genes are TRBV7-9 and TRBJ2-1; the match to TRBD2 covers 7 bases. The junction had 21 bases not matched to a gene; V was cut back by 9 bases and J by 7 bases. This CDR3 is 17 amino acids long. CDR1 is SEHNR, CDR2 FQNEAQ, per germline (reference sequence). This CDR3 is CASFEPWVGDYPNEQFF. The CDR3 DNA reads as TGTGCCAGTTTTGAACCTTGGGTGGGGGACTACCCAAATGAGCAGTTCTTC.

The rearrangement uses TRBV2 and TRBJ1-2, with no clear D. Between the trimmed V and J ends, which lost 7 bases and 8 bases, there was a span of 14 bases. Germline V gene data show CDR1 as SNHLY and CDR2 as FYNNEI. The CDR3 has 12 residues. The CDR3 bases are TGTGCCAGCAACCGGCGGACGTGGGGCTACACCTTC. This encodes CASNRRTWGYTF.

The J gene is TRBJ1-1, the V gene TRBV11-2; D is undetermined. The CDR3 is 15 amino acids. Germline values: CDR1 SGHAT, CDR2 FQNNGV. Deletions cut 3 bases from V and 1 base from J, with 12 bases between. Here the CDR3 DNA reads TGTGCCAGCAGCTTTATGGTAGGCGAGAACACTGAAGCTTTCTTT. This translates into CASSFMVGENTEAFF. Full variable domain (outside the CDR3, taken from reference TRBV11-2 and TRBJ1-1): EAGVAQSPRYKIIEKRQSVAFWCNPISGHATLYWYQQILGQGPKLLIQFQNNGVVDDSQLPKDRFSAERLKGVDSTLKIQPAKLEDSAVYLCASSFMVGENTEAFFGQGTRLTVV.

The chain has TRBV10-3 and TRBJ2-3; D is perhaps TRBD2 (6 bases). Trimming left V 6 bases short and J 3 bases short, with 10 bases between. The CDR3 extends over 13 amino acids. Germline loops: CDR1 ENHRY, CDR2 SYGVKD. In DNA form, the CDR3 reads TGTGCCATCAGCGTCGGGAGTACAGATACGCAGTATTTT. The encoded protein is CAISVGSTDTQYF.

This clone was recorded once. The chain couples TRBV28 to TRBJ2-5, with unresolved D. Trimming took off 2 bases at V and 3 bases at J, with 4 bases between the two ends. The CDR3 has 12 residues. The germline gives CDR1 MDHEN, CDR2 SYDVKM. The CDR3 loop is CASSLLEETQYF. The CDR3 nucleotides are TGTGCCAGCAGTTTACTGGAAGAGACCCAGTACTTC.

The chain recombines TRBV11-3 with TRBJ2-7; D is uncertain. Germline V CDR1 and CDR2: SGHNT, YENEEA. Deletions cut 1 base from V and 0 bases from J, with 7 bases between. The length of the CDR3 is 14 residues. CDR3 bases: TGTGCCAGCAGCTTAGGGCACCTCTCCTACGAGCAGTACTTC. This codes for CASSLGHLSYEQYF.

CDR3 amino acids: CASSQDPNQPQHF. The CDR3 nucleotides read TGTGCCAGCAGCCAGGACCCTAATCAGCCCCAGCATTTT. V usage is TRBV11-2 and J usage is TRBJ1-5; D unresolved. Trimming removed 5 bases at V and 4 bases at J, with 9 bases between. The germline CDR1 and CDR2 sequences are SGHAT and FQNNGV. This CDR3 is built from 13 residues.

Written as DNA, the CDR3 is TGTGCCAGCAGTGAATACGGGACCCAGTACTTC. This gives the protein CASSEYGTQYF. The V gene is TRBV25-1, the J gene TRBJ2-5; D unresolved. CDR3 length: 11 amino acids. Germline V lookup: CDR1 MGHDK, CDR2 SYGVNS. V lost 0 bases and J lost 7, with 3 bases in between. The variable domain in full, with the rest retrieved from reference TRBV25-1 and TRBJ2-5, is EADIYQTPRYLVIGTGKKITLECSQTMGHDKMYWYQQDPGMELHLIHYSYGVNSTEKGDLSSESTVSRIRTEHFPLTLESARPSHTSQYLCASSEYGTQYFGPGTRLLVL.

The chain links TRBV4-1 to TRBJ2-7; TRBD1 is a possible D gene (7 bases). CDR1 is MGHRA and CDR2 is YSYEKL in the germline V gene. Trimming removed 3 bases at V and 0 bases at J, with 12 bases between. CDR3 size: 15 residues. The CDR3 loop reads CASSHQGGGSYEQYF. DNA for the CDR3: TGCGCCAGCAGCCATCAGGGGGGCGGCTCCTACGAGCAGTACTTC.

The chain combines TRBV7-6 with TRBJ2-1; weak D call: TRBD1 (6 bases). V lost 1 base, J lost 12 bases, and 19 bases lay in between. Germline lookup yields CDR1 SGHVS and CDR2 FNYEAQ. The CDR3 is 15 amino acids. Here the CDR3 reads CASSLGTEVGLGQFF. CDR3 coding DNA: TGTGCCAGCAGCTTAGGGACAGAGGTCGGACTCGGGCAGTTCTTC. The full variable domain, with the rest looked up from reference TRBV7-6 and TRBJ2-1, is GAGVSQSPRYKVTKRGQDVALRCDPISGHVSLYWYRQALGQGPEFLTYFNYEAQQDKSGLPNDRFSAERPEGSISTLTIQRTEQRDSAMYRCASSLGTEVGLGQFFGPGTRLTVL.

The rearrangement joins TRBV7-9 to TRBJ2-5, with 8 bases identical to TRBD2. After removal of 5 bases from V and 0 bases from J, the junction contained 8 bases not matched to a gene. CDR3 length: 16 residues. CDR1 and CDR2 from the germline V gene are SEHNR and FQNEAQ (reference sequence). In nucleotides, the CDR3 is TGTGCCAGCAGCCGAGGGGTTAGCGGGGACCAAGAGACCCAGTACTTC. Translated, it gives CASSRGVSGDQETQYF.

The chain has TRBV28 and TRBJ2-3; TRBD2 aligns across 10 bases. The CDR3 has 15 residues. The V gene end was trimmed by 5 bases and the J gene end by 0 bases; junction bases not matched to a gene: 2. Germline V gene data show CDR1 as MDHEN and CDR2 as SYDVKM. CDR3 coding DNA: TGTGCCAGCAGTCTAGCGGGAGAGAGCACAGATACGCAGTATTTT. Amino acids: CASSLAGESTDTQYF.

Concerning this clone itself: Other nucleotide sequences from this sample produce the same CDR3. V gene TRBV9 combines with J gene TRBJ2-1, with a tentative D call TRBD1 (6 bases). Germline V gene data show CDR1 as SGDLS and CDR2 as YYNGEE. This CDR3 is 16 amino acids long. Trimming left V 0 bases short and J 1 base short, with 11 bases between. This chain's CDR3 is CASSVGGDRSYNEQFF. CDR3 nucleotide sequence: TGTGCCAGCAGCGTAGGAGGAGACAGGTCCTACAATGAGCAGTTCTTC.